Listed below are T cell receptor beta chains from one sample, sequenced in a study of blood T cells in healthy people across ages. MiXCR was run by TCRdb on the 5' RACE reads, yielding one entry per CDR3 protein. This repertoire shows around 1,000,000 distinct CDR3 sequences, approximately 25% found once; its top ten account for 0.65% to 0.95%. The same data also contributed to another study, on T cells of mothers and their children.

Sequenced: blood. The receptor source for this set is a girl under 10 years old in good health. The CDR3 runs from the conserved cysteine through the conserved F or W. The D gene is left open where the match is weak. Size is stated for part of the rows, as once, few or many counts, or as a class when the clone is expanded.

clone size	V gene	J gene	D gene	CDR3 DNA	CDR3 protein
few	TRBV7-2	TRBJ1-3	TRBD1	TGTGCCAGCAGCTTAGTTCCCGGGACAGGGGGTAGTGGAAACACCATATATTTT	CASSLVPGTGGSGNTIYF
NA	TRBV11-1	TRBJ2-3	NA	TGTGCCAGCAGCGGACAGTCTGATACGCAGTATTTT	CASSGQSDTQYF
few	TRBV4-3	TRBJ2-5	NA	TGCGCCAGCAGCCAAGTTGGTAGCGGCCAAGAGACCCAGTACTTC	CASSQVGSGQETQYF
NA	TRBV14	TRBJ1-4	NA	TGTGCCAGCAGCCCTAGGAGGATGGATGAAAAACTGTTTTTT	CASSPRRMDEKLFF
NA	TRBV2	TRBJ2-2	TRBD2	TGTGCCAGCACAAATAGCGGGAGTCCCGGCGGGGAGCTGTTTTTT	CASTNSGSPGGELFF
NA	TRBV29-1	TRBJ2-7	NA	TGCAGCGTTCTTGCCCCTGGACCAGTCCAATACGAGCAGTACTTC	CSVLAPGPVQYEQYF
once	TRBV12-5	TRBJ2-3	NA	TGTGCTAGTGGTTTGGGGGGACCAGATACGCAGTATTTT	CASGLGGPDTQYF
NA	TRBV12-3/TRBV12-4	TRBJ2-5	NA	TGTGCCAGCAATGACCGGGACGCCGAGTACCAAGAGACCCAGTACTTC	CASNDRDAEYQETQYF
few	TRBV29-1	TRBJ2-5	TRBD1	TGCAGCGTTGAGCGGACAGGGAGCGGGGAGACCCAGTACTTC	CSVERTGSGETQYF
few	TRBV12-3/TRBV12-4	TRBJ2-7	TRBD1	TGTGCCAGCAGCCTCAGGGGGCGAACCTACGAGCAGTACTTC	CASSLRGRTYEQYF
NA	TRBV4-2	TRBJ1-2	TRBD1	TGTGCCAGCAGCCAAGATTCGGGACAGGGGGCCCTCTATGGCTACACCTTC	CASSQDSGQGALYGYTF
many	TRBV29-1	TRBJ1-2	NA	TGCAGCGTTGCGGGGGGGCTAGATGGCTACACCTTC	CSVAGGLDGYTF
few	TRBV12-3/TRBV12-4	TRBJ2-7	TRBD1	TGTGCCAGCAGTCCACGGACAGGGACAGGTTTGGACGAGCAGTACTTC	CASSPRTGTGLDEQYF
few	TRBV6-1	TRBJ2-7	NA	TGTGCCAGCAGTGAAGGTTTCCCCGGACCAACTACCTACGAGCAGTACTTC	CASSEGFPGPTTYEQYF
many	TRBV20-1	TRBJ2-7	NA	TGCAGTGCTAGAGATCGGGCAGGGAACCGCTACGAGCAGTACTTC	CSARDRAGNRYEQYF
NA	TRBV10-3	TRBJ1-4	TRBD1	TGTGCCATCAGAGCCGGGACAGAATTACCAAATGAAAAACTGTTTTTT	CAIRAGTELPNEKLFF
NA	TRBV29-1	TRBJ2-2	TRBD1	TGCAGCGTTGAAGGTGGGACAGGGGCAGACACCGGGGAGCTGTTTTTT	CSVEGGTGADTGELFF
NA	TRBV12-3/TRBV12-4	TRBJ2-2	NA	TGTGCCAGCAGCCCAATTAGTTTCGGGAACACCGGGGAGCTGTTTTTT	CASSPISFGNTGELFF
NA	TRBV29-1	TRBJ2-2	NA	TGCAGCGTTGAAGATCAAACTAGTGGGCTGTTTTTT	CSVEDQTSGLFF
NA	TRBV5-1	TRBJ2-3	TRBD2	TGCGCCAGCAGCTACCGGGAGGGGCCTCTTTCCGATACGCAGTATTTT	CASSYREGPLSDTQYF
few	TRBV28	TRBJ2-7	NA	TGTGCCAGCGCCCCTGATAACTCCAACGAGCAGTACTTC	CASAPDNSNEQYF
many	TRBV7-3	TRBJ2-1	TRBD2	TGTGCCAGCAGCCTGACTAGCGGGGGGGAGGATGAGCAGTTCTTC	CASSLTSGGEDEQFF
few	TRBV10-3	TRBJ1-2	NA	TGTGCCATCAGTGGTGGGGTCACTCCCCATGGCTACACCTTC	CAISGGVTPHGYTF
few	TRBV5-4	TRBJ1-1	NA	TGTGCCAGCAGCTTCCTAAGTTCGAACACTGAAGCTTTCTTT	CASSFLSSNTEAFF
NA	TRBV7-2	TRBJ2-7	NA	TGTGCCAGCAGCCTCCCAGTCGGGGGTTTCGACGAGCAGTACTTC	CASSLPVGGFDEQYF
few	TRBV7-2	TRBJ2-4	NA	TGTGCCAGCAGCTTAATCCTGCTAGCGCAAAACATTCAGTACTTC	CASSLILLAQNIQYF
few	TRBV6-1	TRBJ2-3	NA	TGTGCCAGCAACCCTAGGGGAAGGGTAACAGATACGCAGTATTTT	CASNPRGRVTDTQYF
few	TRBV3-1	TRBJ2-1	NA	TGTGCCAGCAGTCCTGGCGCCTCCCCATACAATGAGCAGTTCTTC	CASSPGASPYNEQFF
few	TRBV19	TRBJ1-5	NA	TGTGCCAGTACTGAACAGCCCTTCAATCAGCCCCAGCATTTT	CASTEQPFNQPQHF
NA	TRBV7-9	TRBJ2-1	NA	TGTGCCAGCAGCTTAGGGTTCGGGACCGAGAATGAGCAGTTCTTC	CASSLGFGTENEQFF
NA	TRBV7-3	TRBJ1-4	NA	TGTGCCAGCAGCTTAAATGGGGGTGAAAAACTGTTTTTT	CASSLNGGEKLFF
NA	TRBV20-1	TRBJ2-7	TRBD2	TGCAGTGCTAGAGATCCGGAGCGGGGGAGGGTCCCCTACGAGCAGTACTTC	CSARDPERGRVPYEQYF
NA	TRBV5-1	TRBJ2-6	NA	TGCGCCAGCAGCTTTTTCCAGGTCCTCTCTGGGGCCAACGTCCTGACTTTC	CASSFFQVLSGANVLTF
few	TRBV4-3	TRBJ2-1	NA	TGCGCCAGCAGCCAAGACAAGGGGACCTACGGTGGGCGGTTCTTC	CASSQDKGTYGGRFF
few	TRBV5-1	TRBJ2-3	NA	TGCGCCAGCAGCTTGGAAGTCCCAGGGGATACGCAGTATTTT	CASSLEVPGDTQYF
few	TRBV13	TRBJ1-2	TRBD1	TGTGCCAGCAAACCCGGACAGGGGGCTTGGGGCTACACCTTC	CASKPGQGAWGYTF
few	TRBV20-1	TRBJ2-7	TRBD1	TGCAGTGCTAGCGGGACAGTGAGGGGTAAGCCGGCCTACGAGCAGTACTTC	CSASGTVRGKPAYEQYF
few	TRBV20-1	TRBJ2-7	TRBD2	TGCAGTGCTAGAGATTTGAGCGGGGGGCCCTACGAGCAGTACTTC	CSARDLSGGPYEQYF
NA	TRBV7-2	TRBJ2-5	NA	TGTGCCAGCAGCCCGAGAAGGGCCGAAGAGACCCAGTACTTC	CASSPRRAEETQYF
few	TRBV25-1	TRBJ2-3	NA	TGTGCCAGCAGTGAATACGCAGGGGCCCCCACAGATACGCAGTATTTT	CASSEYAGAPTDTQYF
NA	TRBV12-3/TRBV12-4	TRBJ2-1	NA	TGTGCCAGCACCAATAGCAATGAGCAGTTCTTC	CASTNSNEQFF
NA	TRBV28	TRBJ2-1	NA	TGTGCCAGCAGTGCTGACAGGCCGTACAATGAGCAGTTCTTC	CASSADRPYNEQFF
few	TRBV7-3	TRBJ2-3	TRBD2	TGTGCCAGCAGCTTAAACTCGGGACTAGCGGATACGCAGTATTTT	CASSLNSGLADTQYF
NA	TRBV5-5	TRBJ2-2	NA	TGTGCCAGCAGCTCCTACAACCCCACCGGGGAGCTGTTTTTT	CASSSYNPTGELFF
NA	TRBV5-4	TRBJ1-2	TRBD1	TGTGCCAGCAGTCGGACAGGGGATTTCTACGGCTACACCTTC	CASSRTGDFYGYTF
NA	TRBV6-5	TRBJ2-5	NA	TGTGCCAGCAGTTTGCGACAGATAGAGACCCAGTACTTC	CASSLRQIETQYF
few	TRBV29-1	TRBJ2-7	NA	TGCAGCGTTGCTCTCGAGGATTACGAGCAGTACTTC	CSVALEDYEQYF